This TCR beta chain was found in a study of cytomegalovirus exposure and HLA in healthy donors. The PCR employed 60 Vbeta primers together with 13 Jbeta primers. Sequenced by immunoSEQ multiplex PCR; TCRdb stores in-frame clones only, minus some. The sample holds some 150,000 clones, roughly 87% seen once. Germline loops: CDR1 SGDLS, CDR2 YYNGEE. V lost 4 bases and J lost 5; bases outside the gene matches: 5. This CDR3 has 15 residues. Specimen: PBMCs. This chain joins TRBV9 and TRBJ2-5; 13 bases match TRBD2. This TCR was sampled from a man in his thirties or forties in good health and CMV-seropositive. The CDR3 region is CASSKPGLAGETQYF. Written as DNA, the CDR3 is TGTGCCAGCAGCAAGCCGGGACTAGCGGGGGAGACCCAGTACTTC.